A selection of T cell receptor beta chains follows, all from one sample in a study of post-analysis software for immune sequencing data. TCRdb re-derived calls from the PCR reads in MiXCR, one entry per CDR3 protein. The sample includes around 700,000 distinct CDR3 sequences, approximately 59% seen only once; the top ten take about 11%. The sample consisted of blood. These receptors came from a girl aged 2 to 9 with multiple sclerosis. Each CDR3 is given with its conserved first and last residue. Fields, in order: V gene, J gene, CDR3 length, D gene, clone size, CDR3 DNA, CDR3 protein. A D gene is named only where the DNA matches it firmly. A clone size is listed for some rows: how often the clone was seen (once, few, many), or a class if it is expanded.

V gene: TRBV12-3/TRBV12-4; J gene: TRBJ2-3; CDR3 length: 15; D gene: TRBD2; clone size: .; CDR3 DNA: TGTGCCAGCAGTTCCGGACTAGCGGTAACAGATACGGAGTATTTT; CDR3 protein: CASSSGLAVTDTEYF
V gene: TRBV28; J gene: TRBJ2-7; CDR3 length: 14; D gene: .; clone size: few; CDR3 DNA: TGTGCCAGCAGTCAGGGGGGGTGGGGCTACGAGCAGTACTTC; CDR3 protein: CASSQGGWGYEQYF
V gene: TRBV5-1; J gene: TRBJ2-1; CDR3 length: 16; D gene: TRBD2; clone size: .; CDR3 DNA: TGCGCCAGCAGCTTGGTTACTAGCGGGACGTGGAATGAGCAGTTCTTC; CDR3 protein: CASSLVTSGTWNEQFF
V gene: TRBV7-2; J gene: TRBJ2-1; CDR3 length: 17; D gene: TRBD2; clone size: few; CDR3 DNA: TGTGCCAGCAGCTTAAGGGCTAGCGGGGCGAACTTTAATGAGCAGTTCTTC; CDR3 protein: CASSLRASGANFNEQFF
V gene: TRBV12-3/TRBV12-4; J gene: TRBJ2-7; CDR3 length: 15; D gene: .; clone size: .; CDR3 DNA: TGTGCCAGCAGTTTTCGGGGACCAGAGATCTACGAGCAGTACTTC; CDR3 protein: CASSFRGPEIYEQYF
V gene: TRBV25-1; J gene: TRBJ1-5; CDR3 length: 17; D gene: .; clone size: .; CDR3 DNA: TGTGCCAGCAGTGAATATGGGGCGGATTATAGCAATCAGCCCCAGCATTTT; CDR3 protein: CASSEYGADYSNQPQHF
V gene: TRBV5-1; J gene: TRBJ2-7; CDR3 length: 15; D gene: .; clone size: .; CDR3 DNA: TGCGCCAGCAGCCTGGAAACGGGCGGAACCTACGAGCGGTACTTC; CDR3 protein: CASSLETGGTYERYF
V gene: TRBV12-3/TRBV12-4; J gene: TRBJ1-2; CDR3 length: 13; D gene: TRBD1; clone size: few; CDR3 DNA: TGTGCCAGCAGATCGAACAGGGGGCTTGGCTACACCTTC; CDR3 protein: CASRSNRGLGYTF
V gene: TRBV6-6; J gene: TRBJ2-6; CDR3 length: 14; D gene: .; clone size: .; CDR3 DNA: TGTGCCAGCAGTTACGTCGCCGGGGCCAACGTCCTGACTTTC; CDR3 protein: CASSYVAGANVLTF
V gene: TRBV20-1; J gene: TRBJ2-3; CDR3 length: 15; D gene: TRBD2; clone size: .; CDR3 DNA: TGCAGTGCTTATGCCGGGACTAGCGGCACAGATACGCAGTATTTT; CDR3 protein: CSAYAGTSGTDTQYF
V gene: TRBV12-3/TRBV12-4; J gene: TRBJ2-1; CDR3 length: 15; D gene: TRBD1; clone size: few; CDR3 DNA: TGTGCCAGCAGTCGGGGACAGGGAATTAACAATGAGCAGTTCTTC; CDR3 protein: CASSRGQGINNEQFF
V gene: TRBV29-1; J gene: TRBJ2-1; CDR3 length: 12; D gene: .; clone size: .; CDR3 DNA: TGCAGCGTTGAAGTGACCTACAATGAGCAGTTCTTC; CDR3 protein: CSVEVTYNEQFF
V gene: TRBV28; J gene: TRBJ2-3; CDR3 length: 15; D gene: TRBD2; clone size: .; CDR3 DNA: TGTGCCAGCAGTTTACGCGGGGGGAACACAGATACGCAGTATTTT; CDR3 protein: CASSLRGGNTDTQYF
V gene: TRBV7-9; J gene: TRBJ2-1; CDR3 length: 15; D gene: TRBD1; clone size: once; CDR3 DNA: TGTGCCAGCAGCTTCTGGACAGGGGACTACAATGAGCAGTTCTTC; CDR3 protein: CASSFWTGDYNEQFF
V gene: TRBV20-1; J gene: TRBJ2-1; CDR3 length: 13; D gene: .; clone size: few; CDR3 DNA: TGCAGTGCATCACTAGCAGACTACAATGAGCAGTTCTTC; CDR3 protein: CSASLADYNEQFF
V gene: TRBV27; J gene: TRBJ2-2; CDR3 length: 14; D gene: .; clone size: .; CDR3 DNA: TGTGCCAGCGCCTCGAGGGGGGCAACCGGGGAGCTGTTTTTT; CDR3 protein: CASASRGATGELFF
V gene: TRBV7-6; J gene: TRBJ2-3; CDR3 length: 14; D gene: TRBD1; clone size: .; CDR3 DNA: TGTGCCAGCAGCACCAGACAGGGGGCGGATACGCAGTATTTT; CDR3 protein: CASSTRQGADTQYF
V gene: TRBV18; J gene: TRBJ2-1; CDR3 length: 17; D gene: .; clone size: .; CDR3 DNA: TGTGCCAGCTCACCACAAGTGTCAACCAGGCCCTACAATGAGCAGTTCTTC; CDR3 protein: CASSPQVSTRPYNEQFF
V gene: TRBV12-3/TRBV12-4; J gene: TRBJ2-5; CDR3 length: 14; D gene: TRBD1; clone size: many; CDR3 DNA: TGTGCCAGCAGTCCCGACAGGGGCAGGGAGACCCAGTACTTC; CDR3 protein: CASSPDRGRETQYF
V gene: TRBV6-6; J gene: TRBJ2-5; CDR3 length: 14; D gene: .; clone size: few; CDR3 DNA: TGTGCCAGCAGTTACTTCACGACCGGGGAGACCCAGTACTTC; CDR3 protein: CASSYFTTGETQYF